This is a list of T cell receptor beta chains from one sample in a study of T-cell reconstitution after alpha-beta-depleted transplantation in children. TCRdb re-called the PCR reads through MiXCR, storing one row per CDR3 protein. The sample lists approximately 240,000 distinct CDR3 sequences, roughly a tenth occurring once. Material: PBMCs, obtained before TCRalphabeta/CD19-depleted stem cell transplant. Receptor source: a child younger than two with acute myeloid leukemia, due to receive a stem cell transplant. The conserved cysteine and the conserved F or W are not part of the CDR3 here. Fields, in order: J gene, clone size, V gene, CDR3 protein. Only some rows state a clone size, as once, few, many or a class for expanded clones.

TRBJ1-6,many,TRBV2,ASSEGTPRQGSYNSPLH
TRBJ2-1,many,TRBV12-3/TRBV12-4,ASSLGGAGVGEQF
TRBJ2-2,few,TRBV6-5,ASSYSIGGTGELF
TRBJ2-1,many,TRBV19,ASSIDLRGYNEQF
TRBJ2-5,many,TRBV5-1,ASRTSGRETQY
TRBJ2-1,many,TRBV30,AWSLPSGGYNEQF
TRBJ2-3,many,TRBV10-3,ATRVQRATDTQY
TRBJ2-1,many,TRBV4-2,ASSQEGPAGGAYNEQF
TRBJ2-2,-,TRBV18,ASSPSQGMTGELF
TRBJ1-5,-,TRBV28,ASSLRSSPNQPQH
TRBJ1-2,-,TRBV12-3/TRBV12-4,ASSWSFSHYGYT
TRBJ2-5,many,TRBV20-1,SAKAGGPKETQY
TRBJ2-3,-,TRBV6-5,ASSSGGYPDTQY
TRBJ1-2,many,TRBV29-1,SVAGQVYGYT
TRBJ1-5,many,TRBV6-5,ASSYGYNQPQH
TRBJ1-2,few,TRBV20-1,SARPGVRATYGYGYT
TRBJ2-3,many,TRBV20-1,SARGWPGVDTQY
TRBJ2-1,many,TRBV5-1,ASSLGLADNEQF
TRBJ2-3,-,TRBV5-1,ASSLGHMSTDTQS
TRBJ1-2,many,TRBV5-1,ASSDLQGQGGGYT
TRBJ1-2,many,TRBV2,ASSEGGQQNYGYT
TRBJ2-1,-,TRBV10-3,AISRGTSGDNEQF
TRBJ2-1,many,TRBV5-1,ASSSSWNEQF
TRBJ1-1,few,TRBV30,AQMWDRGLMAF
TRBJ2-7,many,TRBV6-6,ASVRGLYEQY
TRBJ1-6,many,TRBV5-1,ASIVDSPLH
TRBJ1-1,many,TRBV29-1,SVTTGLNTEAF
TRBJ2-7,few,TRBV2,ASSRLADEQY
TRBJ2-7,few,TRBV27,ASSRDTYYEQY
TRBJ2-5,-,TRBV29-1,SVGEGHKETQY
TRBJ2-2,many,TRBV7-6,ASSFAGTQNTGELF
TRBJ2-7,many,TRBV3-1,APRRSRGYEQY
TRBJ1-6,many,TRBV7-3,ASSLMFGSPLH
TRBJ2-2,many,TRBV20-1,SAGSSGSNTGELF
TRBJ2-1,many,TRBV4-1,ASSLGSLYNEQF
TRBJ1-1,many,TRBV7-2,ASSQTTQGFTEAF
TRBJ2-3,many,TRBV30,AWSVGGTDTQY
TRBJ2-5,many,TRBV18,ASSPRARVEETQY
TRBJ2-2,many,TRBV12-3/TRBV12-4,ASRESSRGVNGELF
TRBJ2-2,many,TRBV18,ASSPRLLINTGELF
TRBJ1-1,many,TRBV7-9,ASSLVEGMNTEAF
TRBJ1-4,many,TRBV5-1,ASSLQGLPNEKLF
TRBJ1-2,many,TRBV11-3,ASSLEGRQSNYGYT
TRBJ2-1,-,TRBV5-1,ASSYLAGAYNEQF
TRBJ2-7,many,TRBV20-1,SATERGGRLDEQY
TRBJ2-3,many,TRBV28,ASSFPSLPQADTQY